Below are 12 T cell receptor beta chains sequenced from a single sample in a study of shared clonotypes between healthy human individuals. Clones were sequenced by immunoSEQ multiplex PCR, and TCRdb holds only the in-frame ones, with some missing. This sample has around 2.5 million clones, with 93% found just once. Specimen: naive CD4+ T cells from PBMCs. Subset noted: CD45RA+ positively selected. The receptors here all came from a man younger than 35 in good health. Some clones in this sample may be carry-over from other donors' samples.

V gene TRBV27 combines with J gene TRBJ2-3, with 9 bases matching TRBD2. The length of the CDR3 is 18 residues. Unmatched junction bases numbered 16, after V lost 5 bases and J lost 4 bases. The V gene's germline CDR1 is MNHEY and CDR2 SMNVEV (reference sequence). CDR3 residues: CASSPGVAGAWFSDTQYF. DNA for the CDR3: TGTGCCAGCAGTCCGGGAGTAGCGGGAGCGTGGTTCTCAGATACGCAGTATTTT.

The chain uses TRBV28 and TRBJ1-2, with TRBD1 matching 10 bases. The CDR3 loop spans 14 amino acids. The V gene end was trimmed by 4 bases and the J gene end by 7 bases; junction bases not matched to a gene: 6. CDR1 is MDHEN and CDR2 is SYDVKM in the germline V gene. DNA for the CDR3: TGTGCCAGCAGTTCCTCCGGGACAGGGGTTGGCTACACCTTC. Translated: CASSSSGTGVGYTF.

The V call is TRBV5-1, the J call TRBJ2-6; the D gene is possibly TRBD2 (5 bases). This CDR3 region has 15 residues. The V gene's germline CDR1 is SGHRS and CDR2 YFSETQ. V was trimmed by 7 bases and J by 2 bases, leaving 13 bases between them. CDR3 bases: TGCGCCAGCGGACTCGGTGGAACTGGGGCCAACGTCCTGACTTTC. This encodes CASGLGGTGANVLTF.

This sequence joins TRBV7-3 and TRBJ2-2; D perhaps matches TRBD1 (6 bases). Looked up from germline, CDR1 is SGHTA and CDR2 is FQGTGA. Trimming pared 2 bases from V and 0 bases from J, leaving 13 bases between. The CDR3 has 17 amino acids. The CDR3 sequence: CASSLALGGSNTGELFF. The CDR3 DNA reads TGTGCCAGCAGCTTAGCTCTAGGGGGTTCGAACACCGGGGAGCTGTTTTTT.

This chain links TRBV6-1 with TRBJ1-2; D remains ambiguous. Trimming cost V 6 bases and J 0 bases, with 8 bases left between them. The germline CDR1 and CDR2 sequences are MNHNS and SASEGT. The CDR3 loop spans 13 amino acids. The CDR3 reads CASRPSANYGYTF. The CDR3, as DNA: TGTGCCAGCAGGCCGTCAGCTAACTATGGCTACACCTTC.

The chain carries TRBV19 and TRBJ2-6; no clear D. CDR1 and CDR2 from the germline V gene are LNHDA and SQIVND (reference sequence). V lost 5 bases and J 3 bases, leaving 20 bases between the germline ends. This CDR3 comprises 18 residues. CDR3 sequence reads: CASSHPPPFGNGANVLTF. The CDR3 DNA sequence: TGTGCCAGTAGTCATCCCCCCCCCTTTGGTAATGGGGCCAACGTCCTGACTTTC.

This chain uses TRBV2 with TRBJ2-1, with 11 bases matching TRBD2. The germline V gene has CDR1 SNHLY and CDR2 FYNNEI. The junction had 9 bases not matched to a gene; V was cut back by 6 bases and J by 8 bases. This CDR3 is 15 amino acids long. The CDR3 sequence is CASRRLAGQFDEQFF. The CDR3 nucleotides read TGTGCCAGCAGGCGACTAGCGGGACAGTTCGATGAGCAGTTCTTC.

The chain couples TRBV5-1 to TRBJ2-5; possible D gene TRBD2, 7 bases. Germline CDR1 is SGHRS and CDR2 is YFSETQ. Trimming stripped 5 bases from V and 5 bases from J, with 16 bases between. The CDR3 runs to 14 residues. CDR3 sequence (DNA): TGCGCCAGCAGAGGGGCGGGGGCCTGGGAGACCCAGTACTTC. Amino acids: CASRGAGAWETQYF. Full variable domain (rest looked up from reference TRBV5-1 and TRBJ2-5): KAGVTQTPRYLIKTRGQQVTLSCSPISGHRSVSWYQQTPGQGLQFLFEYFSETQRNKGNFPGRFSGRQFSNSRSEMNVSTLELGDSALYLCASRGAGAWETQYFGPGTRLLVL.

The rearrangement uses TRBV2 and TRBJ1-5; TRBD1 agrees at 9 bases. With 6 bases clipped from V and 7 bases from J, the junction kept 7 bases outside the gene matches. This CDR3 contains 14 residues. Germline V gene lookup returns CDR1 SNHLY and CDR2 FYNNEI. CDR3 amino acids: CASRGTGSGQPQHF. In DNA form, the CDR3 reads TGTGCCAGCAGGGGGACAGGGTCTGGACAGCCCCAGCATTTT.

The chain links TRBV4-2 to TRBJ1-4; D is perhaps TRBD1 (5 bases). The CDR3 extends over 18 amino acids. With 8 bases removed from V and 0 bases from J, the gap between germline ends came to 22 bases. In germline, CDR1 is LGHNA, CDR2 YNFKEQ. CDR3 region: CASRLLGQGRSTNEKLFF. The CDR3 nucleotides are TGTGCCAGCCGACTGCTGGGGCAGGGAAGATCAACTAATGAAAAACTGTTTTTT.

The genes are TRBV6-5 and TRBJ1-1, with D perhaps matching TRBD1 (6 bases). This CDR3 has 15 amino acids. CDR1 MNHEY and CDR2 SVGAGI come from the germline V gene. V was trimmed by 7 bases and J by 1 base, leaving 16 bases between them. CDR3 DNA: TGTGCCAGCACCAACGGGGGGGCTGGGAACACTGAAGCTTTCTTT. Amino acid sequence: CASTNGGAGNTEAFF.

The V gene is TRBV27, the J gene TRBJ2-1, with D perhaps being TRBD1 or TRBD2 (10 bases each). Germline CDR1 is MNHEY and CDR2 is SMNVEV (reference sequence). The CDR3 spans 19 residues. V lost 7 bases, J lost 4 bases, and 29 bases lay in between. Here the CDR3 DNA reads TGTGCCAGCATTGCAGACAGGGGGCCTAGCGGGAGCGGGTACAATGAGCAGTTCTTC. This gives the protein CASIADRGPSGSGYNEQFF.